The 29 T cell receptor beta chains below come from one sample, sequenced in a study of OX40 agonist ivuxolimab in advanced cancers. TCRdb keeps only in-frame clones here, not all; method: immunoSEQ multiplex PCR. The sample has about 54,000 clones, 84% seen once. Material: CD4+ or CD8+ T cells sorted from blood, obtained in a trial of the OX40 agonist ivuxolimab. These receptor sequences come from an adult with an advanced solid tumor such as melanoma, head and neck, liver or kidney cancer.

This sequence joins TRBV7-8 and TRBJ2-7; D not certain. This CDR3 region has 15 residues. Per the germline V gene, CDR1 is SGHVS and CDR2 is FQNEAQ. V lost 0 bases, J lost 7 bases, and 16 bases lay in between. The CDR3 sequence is CASSLALDSRREQYF. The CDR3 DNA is TGTGCCAGCAGCTTAGCGCTGGATTCCCGTAGGGAGCAGTACTTC. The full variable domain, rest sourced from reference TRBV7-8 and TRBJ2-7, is GAGVSQSPRYKVAKRGQDVALRCDPISGHVSLFWYQQALGQGPEFLTYFQNEAQLDKSGLPSDRFFAERPEGSVSTLKIQRTQQEDSAVYLCASSLALDSRREQYFGPGTRLTVT.

CDR3 sequence: CASSESRAGNTIYF. The CDR3 coding sequence is TGTGCCAGCAGTGAGTCCAGGGCTGGAAACACCATATATTTT. The chain has TRBV25-1 and TRBJ1-3, with TRBD1 as a possible D gene (5 bases). Trimming cost V 3 bases and J 2 bases, with 8 bases left between them. The CDR3 loop spans 14 amino acids. CDR1 is MGHDK, CDR2 SYGVNS, per germline.

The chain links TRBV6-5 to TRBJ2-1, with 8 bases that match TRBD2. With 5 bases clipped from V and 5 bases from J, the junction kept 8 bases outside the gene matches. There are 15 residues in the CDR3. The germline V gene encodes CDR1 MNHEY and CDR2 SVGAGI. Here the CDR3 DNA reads TGTGCCAGCAGTCATTACGGACTAGCTCACAATGAGCAGTTCTTC. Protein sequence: CASSHYGLAHNEQFF.

CDR3 in DNA: TGTGCCAGCAGCTTGGCCGTCCCCGGCGAGCAGTACTTC. Translating gives CASSLAVPGEQYF. The chain employs TRBV5-6 and TRBJ2-7; D is undetermined. The V gene lost 0 bases and the J gene lost 6 bases, with 10 bases spanning the gap. The CDR3 has 13 amino acids. Germline values: CDR1 SGHDT, CDR2 YYEEEE. Complete variable domain (other parts from reference TRBV5-6 and TRBJ2-7): DAGVTQSPTHLIKTRGQQVTLRCSPKSGHDTVSWYQQALGQGPQFIFQYYEEEERQRGNFPDRFSGHQFPNYSSELNVNALLLGDSALYLCASSLAVPGEQYFGPGTRLTVT.

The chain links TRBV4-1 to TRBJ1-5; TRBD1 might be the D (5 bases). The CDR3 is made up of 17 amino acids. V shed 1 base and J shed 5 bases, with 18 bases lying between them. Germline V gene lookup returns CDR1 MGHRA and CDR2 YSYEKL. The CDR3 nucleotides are TGCGCCAGCAGCCAAGGGCTTTGGGGGAGGGAGGATCAGCCCCAGCATTTT. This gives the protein CASSQGLWGREDQPQHF.

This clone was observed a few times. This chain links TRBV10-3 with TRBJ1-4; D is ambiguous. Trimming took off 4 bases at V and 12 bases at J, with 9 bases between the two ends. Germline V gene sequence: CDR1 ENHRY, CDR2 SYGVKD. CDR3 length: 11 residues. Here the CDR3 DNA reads TGTGCCATCAGTGCGGGCGGGCAACTGTTTTTT. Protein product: CAISAGGQLFF.

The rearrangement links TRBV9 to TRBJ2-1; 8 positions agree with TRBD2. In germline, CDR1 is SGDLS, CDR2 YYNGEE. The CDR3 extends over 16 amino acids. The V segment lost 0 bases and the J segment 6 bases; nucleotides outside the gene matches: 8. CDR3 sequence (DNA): TGTGCCAGCAGCGTAGGAGCGGGAGAAGTCCCCAATGAGCAGTTCTTC. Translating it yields CASSVGAGEVPNEQFF.

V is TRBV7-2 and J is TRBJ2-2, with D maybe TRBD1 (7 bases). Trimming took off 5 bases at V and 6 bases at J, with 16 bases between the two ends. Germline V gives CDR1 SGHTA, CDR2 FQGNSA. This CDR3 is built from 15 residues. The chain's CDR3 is CASSTQTGRPGELFF. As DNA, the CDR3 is TGTGCCAGCAGCACCCAGACAGGGAGGCCCGGGGAGCTGTTTTTT.

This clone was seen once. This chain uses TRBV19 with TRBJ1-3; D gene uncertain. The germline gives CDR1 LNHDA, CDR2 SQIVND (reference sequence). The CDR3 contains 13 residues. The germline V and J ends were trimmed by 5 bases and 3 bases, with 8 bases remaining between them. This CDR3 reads CASSFRGGNTIYF. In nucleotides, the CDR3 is TGTGCCAGTAGTTTCAGAGGTGGAAACACCATATATTTT. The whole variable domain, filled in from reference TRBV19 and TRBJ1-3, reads DGGITQSPKYLFRKEGQNVTLSCEQNLNHDAMYWYRQDPGQGLRLIYYSQIVNDFQKGDIAEGYSVSREKKESFPLTVTSAQKNPTAFYLCASSFRGGNTIYFGEGSWLTVV.

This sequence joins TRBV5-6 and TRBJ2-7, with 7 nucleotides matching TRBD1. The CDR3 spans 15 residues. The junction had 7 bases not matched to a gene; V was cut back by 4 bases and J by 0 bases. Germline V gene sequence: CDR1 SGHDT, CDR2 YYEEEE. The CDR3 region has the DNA TGTGCCAGCAGCCGACAGGGTTGGGGCTCCTACGAGCAGTACTTC. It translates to CASSRQGWGSYEQYF.

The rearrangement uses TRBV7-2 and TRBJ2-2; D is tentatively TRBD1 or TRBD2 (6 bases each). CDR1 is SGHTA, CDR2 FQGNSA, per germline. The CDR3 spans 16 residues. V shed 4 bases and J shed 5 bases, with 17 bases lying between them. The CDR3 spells CASSSGGAVRTGELFF. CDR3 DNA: TGTGCCAGCAGCTCCGGGGGCGCAGTGAGGACCGGGGAGCTGTTTTTT.

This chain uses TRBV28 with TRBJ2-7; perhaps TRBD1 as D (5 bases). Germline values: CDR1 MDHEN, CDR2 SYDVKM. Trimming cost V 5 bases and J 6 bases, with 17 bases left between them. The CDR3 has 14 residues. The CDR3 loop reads CASSPPRRATEQYF. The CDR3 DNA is TGTGCCAGCAGTCCCCCTCGCAGGGCAACCGAGCAGTACTTC.

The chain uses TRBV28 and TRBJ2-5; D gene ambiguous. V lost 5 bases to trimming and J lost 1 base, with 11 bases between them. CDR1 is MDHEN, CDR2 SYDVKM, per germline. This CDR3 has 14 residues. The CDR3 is CASSVTRAQETQYF. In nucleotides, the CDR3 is TGTGCCAGCAGTGTAACCCGGGCCCAAGAGACCCAGTACTTC.

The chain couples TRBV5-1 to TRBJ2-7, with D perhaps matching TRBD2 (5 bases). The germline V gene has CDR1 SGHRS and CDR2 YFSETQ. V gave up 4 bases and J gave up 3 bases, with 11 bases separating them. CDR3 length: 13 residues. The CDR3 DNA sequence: TGCGCCAGCAGCCCTGGACTGCGCTACGAGCAGTACTTC. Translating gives CASSPGLRYEQYF.

CDR3: CASSQEGSTNQYF. In DNA form, the CDR3 reads TGTGCCAGCAGTCAAGAAGGATCTACCAACCAGTACTTC. The chain couples TRBV6-1 to TRBJ2-5; unclear D gene. Germline V gene sequence: CDR1 MNHNS, CDR2 SASEGT. Trimming pared 5 bases from V and 10 bases from J, leaving 17 bases between. The CDR3 loop spans 13 amino acids.

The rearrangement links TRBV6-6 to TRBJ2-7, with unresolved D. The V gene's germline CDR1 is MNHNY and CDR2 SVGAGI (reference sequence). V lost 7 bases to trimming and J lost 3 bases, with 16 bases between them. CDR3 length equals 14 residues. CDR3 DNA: TGTGCCAGCACCGCTAGTCCGCCCCTCTACGAGCAGTACTTC. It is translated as CASTASPPLYEQYF.

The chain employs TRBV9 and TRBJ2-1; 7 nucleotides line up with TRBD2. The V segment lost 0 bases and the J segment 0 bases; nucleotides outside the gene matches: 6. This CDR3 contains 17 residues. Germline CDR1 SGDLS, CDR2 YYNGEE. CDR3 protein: CASSVGVGGSSYNEQFF. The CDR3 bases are TGTGCCAGCAGCGTAGGGGTCGGGGGGAGCTCCTACAATGAGCAGTTCTTC.

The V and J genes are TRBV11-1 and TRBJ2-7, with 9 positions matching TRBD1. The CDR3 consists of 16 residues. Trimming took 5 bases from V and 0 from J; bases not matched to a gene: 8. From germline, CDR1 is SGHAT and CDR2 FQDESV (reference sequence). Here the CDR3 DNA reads TGTGCCAGCAGCCCCACGGGACAGGGTCGCTCCTACGAGCAGTACTTC. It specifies CASSPTGQGRSYEQYF.

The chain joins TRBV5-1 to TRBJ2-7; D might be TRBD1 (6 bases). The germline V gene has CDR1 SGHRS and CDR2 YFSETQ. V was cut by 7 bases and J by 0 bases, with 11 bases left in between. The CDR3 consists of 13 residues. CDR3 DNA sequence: TGCGCCAGCGGATCAGGGGTCTCCTACGAGCAGTACTTC. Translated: CASGSGVSYEQYF.

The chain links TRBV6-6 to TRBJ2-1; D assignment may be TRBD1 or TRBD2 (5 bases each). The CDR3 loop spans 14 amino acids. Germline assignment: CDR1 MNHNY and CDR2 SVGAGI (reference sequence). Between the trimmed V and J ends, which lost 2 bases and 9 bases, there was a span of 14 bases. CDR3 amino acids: CASSYGGRDGEQFF. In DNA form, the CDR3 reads TGTGCCAGCAGTTACGGAGGCAGGGACGGTGAGCAGTTCTTC.

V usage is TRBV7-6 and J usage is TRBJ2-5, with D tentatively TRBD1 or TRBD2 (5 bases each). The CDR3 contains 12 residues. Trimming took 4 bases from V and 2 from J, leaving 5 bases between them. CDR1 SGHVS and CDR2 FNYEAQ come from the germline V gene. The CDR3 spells CASSWGQETQYF. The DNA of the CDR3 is TGTGCCAGCAGCTGGGGGCAAGAGACCCAGTACTTC.

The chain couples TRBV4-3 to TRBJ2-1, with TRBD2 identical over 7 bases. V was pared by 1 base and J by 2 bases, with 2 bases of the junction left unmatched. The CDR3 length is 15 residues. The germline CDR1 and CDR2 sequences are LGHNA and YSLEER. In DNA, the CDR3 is TGCGCCAGCAGCCAAGCCGGGACTACCTACAATGAGCAGTTCTTC. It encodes CASSQAGTTYNEQFF.

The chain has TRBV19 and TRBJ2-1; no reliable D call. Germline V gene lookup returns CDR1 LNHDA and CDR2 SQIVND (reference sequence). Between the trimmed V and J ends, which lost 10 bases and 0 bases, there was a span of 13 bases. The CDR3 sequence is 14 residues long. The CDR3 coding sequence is TGTGCCACCCGTCGGGCCAGCTCCTACAATGAGCAGTTCTTC. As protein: CATRRASSYNEQFF.

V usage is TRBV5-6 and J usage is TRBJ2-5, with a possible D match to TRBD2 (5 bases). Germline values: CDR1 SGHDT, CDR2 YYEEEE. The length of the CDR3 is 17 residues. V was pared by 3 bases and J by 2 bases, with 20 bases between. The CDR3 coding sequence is TGTGCCAGCAGCTCCCAAGGAGGATGGAATAGACAAGAGACCCAGTACTTC. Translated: CASSSQGGWNRQETQYF. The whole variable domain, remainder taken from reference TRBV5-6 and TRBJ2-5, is DAGVTQSPTHLIKTRGQQVTLRCSPKSGHDTVSWYQQALGQGPQFIFQYYEEEERQRGNFPDRFSGHQFPNYSSELNVNALLLGDSALYLCASSSQGGWNRQETQYFGPGTRLLVL.

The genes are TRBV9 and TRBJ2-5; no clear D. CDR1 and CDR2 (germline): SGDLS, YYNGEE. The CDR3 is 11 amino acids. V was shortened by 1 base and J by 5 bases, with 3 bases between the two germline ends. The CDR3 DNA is TGTGCCAGCAGCGTATATGAGACCCAGTACTTC. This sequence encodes CASSVYETQYF.

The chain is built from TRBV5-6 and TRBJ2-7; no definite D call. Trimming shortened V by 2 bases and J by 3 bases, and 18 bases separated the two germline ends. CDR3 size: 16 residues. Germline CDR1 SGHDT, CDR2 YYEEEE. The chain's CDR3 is CASSFRSLDVYYEQYF. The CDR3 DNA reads TGTGCCAGCAGCTTCCGCAGCTTGGATGTTTACTACGAGCAGTACTTC.

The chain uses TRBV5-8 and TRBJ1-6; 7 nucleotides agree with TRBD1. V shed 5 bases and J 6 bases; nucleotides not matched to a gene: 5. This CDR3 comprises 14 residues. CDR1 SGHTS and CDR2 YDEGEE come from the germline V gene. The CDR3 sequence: CASSTGTANSPLHF. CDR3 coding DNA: TGTGCCAGCAGTACCGGGACAGCTAATTCACCCCTCCACTTT. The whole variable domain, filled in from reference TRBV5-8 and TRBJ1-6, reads EAGVTQSPTHLIKTRGQQATLRCSPISGHTSVYWYQQALGLGLQFLLWYDEGEERNRGNFPPRFSGRQFPNYSSELNVNALELEDSALYLCASSTGTANSPLHFGNGTRLTVT.

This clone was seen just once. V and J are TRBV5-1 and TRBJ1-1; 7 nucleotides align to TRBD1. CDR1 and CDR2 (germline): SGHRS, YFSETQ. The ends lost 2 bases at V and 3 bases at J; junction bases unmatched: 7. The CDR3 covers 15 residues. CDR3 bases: TGCGCCAGCAGCTTAGGGGGCTCCCTCTACACTGAAGCTTTCTTT. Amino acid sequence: CASSLGGSLYTEAFF.

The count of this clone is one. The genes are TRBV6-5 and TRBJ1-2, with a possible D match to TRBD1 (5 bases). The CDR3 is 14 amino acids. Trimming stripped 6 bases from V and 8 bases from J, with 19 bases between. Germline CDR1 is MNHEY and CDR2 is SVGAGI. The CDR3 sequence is CASSPSRGGMGYTF. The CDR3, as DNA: TGTGCCAGCAGCCCTTCTCGGGGGGGAATGGGCTACACCTTC.